This T cell receptor (beta chain) originates from a study of OX40 agonist ivuxolimab in advanced cancers. Only in-frame clones appear in the TCRdb table, and some are missing; sequencing was by immunoSEQ multiplex PCR. The top ten hold 0.25% to 0.3% of the sample, which has approximately 69,000 clones, approximately 90% seen once. Trimming removed 7 bases at V and 3 bases at J, with 15 bases between. This CDR3 spans 14 amino acids. Germline V gene sequence: CDR1 SGHAT, CDR2 FQDESV (reference sequence). Details on this clone: Its antigen is still unknown.

Autoimmune disease history or systemic immunosuppression disqualified patients. Study conclusions and caveats: It was also the case that some nonresponders had low normalized T-cell clonal expansion. Researchers report that CD8+ T cells had, on average, more expanded clones than CD4+.

The origin of this receptor is an adult with an advanced solid tumor such as melanoma, head and neck, liver or kidney cancer. The genes are TRBV11-1 and TRBJ1-1; D ambiguous. This sample comprised CD4+ or CD8+ T cells sorted from blood, obtained in a trial of the OX40 agonist ivuxolimab. The CDR3 DNA follows: TGTGCCAGCACGATCCGGGCGCCGGACACTGAAGCTTTCTTT. This codes for CASTIRAPDTEAFF.